Each of the 26 T cell receptor beta chains below was sequenced from the same sample in a study of blood T cell repertoires in COVID-19 (dated by TCRdb to 2020 to 2021). The library came from the immunoSEQ multiplex PCR assay. Here the immuneACCESS table is served through TCRdb, limited to in-frame sequences with V and J called. Missing clones are a known gap in these copies; in checked studies unresolved V genes cover under half, and the rest lacks a known reason. A total of fewer than 250,000 clones appear in this sample, around 92% of them only once. In total, the top ten clones hold approximately 1.2% of the sample. What was sequenced was peripheral blood. These receptor sequences come from a young man with acute or convalescent COVID-19.

This sequence joins TRBV27 and TRBJ1-4; D not resolved. V lost 4 bases and J 6 bases, leaving 12 bases between the germline ends. Germline-derived CDR1 and CDR2 are MNHEY and SMNVEV (reference sequence). The CDR3 length is 14 residues. CDR3 nucleotides: TGTGCCAGCAGTTCCGGGGTTTTCGATGAAAAACTGTTTTTT. Its translation is CASSSGVFDEKLFF. The full variable domain, its missing parts supplied by reference TRBV27 and TRBJ1-4, is EAQVTQNPRYLITVTGKKLTVTCSQNMNHEYMSWYRQDPGLGLRQIYYSMNVEVTDKGDVPEGYKVSRKEKRNFPLILESPSPNQTSLYFCASSSGVFDEKLFFGSGTQLSVL.

The chain recombines TRBV7-9 with TRBJ2-3; 8 bases match TRBD2. Germline CDR1 is SEHNR and CDR2 is FQNEAQ (reference sequence). The CDR3 has 16 residues. V shed 5 bases and J 2 bases; nucleotides not matched to a gene: 9. The CDR3 DNA reads as TGTGCCAGCAGCACGCAGAGACTAGCGACCACAGATACGCAGTATTTT. It specifies CASSTQRLATTDTQYF.

The chain joins TRBV2 to TRBJ2-3; tentatively, D is TRBD1 (6 bases). CDR3 length: 13 residues. V was trimmed by 5 bases and J by 6 bases, leaving 12 bases between them. CDR1 and CDR2 (germline): SNHLY, FYNNEI. CDR3 DNA: TGTGCCAGCAGTAAACAGGGAGTGGATACGCAGTATTTT. Translation: CASSKQGVDTQYF. Full variable domain (remainder filled in from reference TRBV2 and TRBJ2-3): EPEVTQTPSHQVTQMGQEVILRCVPISNHLYFYWYRQILGQKVEFLVSFYNNEISEKSEIFDDQFSVERPDGSNFTLKIRSTKLEDSAMYFCASSKQGVDTQYFGPGTRLTVL.

The chain joins TRBV13 to TRBJ2-3, with D uncertain. Germline V gives CDR1 PRHDT, CDR2 FYEKMQ (reference sequence). Trimming removed 3 bases at V and 2 bases at J, with 9 bases between. This CDR3 has 14 residues. The CDR3 region is CASSLAHTTDTQYF. Written as DNA, the CDR3 is TGTGCCAGCAGCTTGGCCCACACCACAGATACGCAGTATTTT.

CDR3 coding DNA: TGTGCCAGCAGTTTAGGACCGTATGACTCGGGAGGAAACACCATATATTTT. Residues: CASSLGPYDSGGNTIYF. The genes are TRBV28 and TRBJ1-3; no clear D. There are 17 residues in the CDR3. Trimming removed 2 bases at V and 4 bases at J, with 18 bases between. Germline-derived CDR1 and CDR2 are MDHEN and SYDVKM.

This clone has just one count. J is TRBJ2-7 and V is TRBV18, with a tentative D call TRBD2 (5 bases). Germline CDR1 reads KGHSH; CDR2 reads LQKENI. Trimming cost V 5 bases and J 4 bases, with 18 bases left between them. The CDR3 is 15 amino acids. CDR3 in DNA: TGTGCCAGCTCAATTTCGGGGAGTCGTTCTTACGAGCAGTACTTC. Amino acid sequence: CASSISGSRSYEQYF.

V and J are TRBV18 and TRBJ2-3, with 8 bases fitting TRBD2. This CDR3 spans 15 amino acids. Per germline, CDR1 KGHSH and CDR2 LQKENI. J was trimmed by 0 bases and V by 4 bases; bases with no gene match: 3. CDR3 in DNA: TGTGCCAGCTCACTTACTAGCGGTAGCACAGATACGCAGTATTTT. Translated, it gives CASSLTSGSTDTQYF. Combining the CDR3 with reference TRBV18 and TRBJ2-3 gives the whole variable domain NAGVMQNPRHLVRRRGQEARLRCSPMKGHSHVYWYRQLPEEGLKFMVYLQKENIIDESGMPKERFSAEFPKEGPSILRIQQVVRGDSAAYFCASSLTSGSTDTQYFGPGTRLTVL.

The chain is built from TRBV4-2 and TRBJ1-1; D perhaps matches TRBD1 (5 bases). V lost 0 bases, J lost 6 bases, and 11 bases lay in between. The CDR3 runs 14 residues. Per the germline V gene, CDR1 is LGHNA and CDR2 is YNFKEQ. This CDR3 is CASSQEGRSAEAFF. The CDR3 DNA is TGTGCCAGCAGCCAAGAGGGGCGAAGCGCTGAAGCTTTCTTT.

The rearrangement links TRBV6-5 to TRBJ2-2; D is undetermined. This CDR3 region has 13 residues. Germline V CDR1 and CDR2: MNHEY, SVGAGI. Trimming took 1 base from V and 8 from J, leaving 8 bases between them. The CDR3 loop is CASSYYSTGELFF. The CDR3 DNA is TGTGCCAGCAGTTACTACTCAACGGGGGAGCTGTTTTTT.

The genes are TRBV12-3 or TRBV12-4 and TRBJ1-5; D remains ambiguous. The CDR3 is made up of 11 amino acids. Trimming shortened V by 5 bases and J by 7 bases, and 6 bases separated the two germline ends. CDR3 bases: TGTGCCAGCAGTATCCAGCAGCCCCAGCATTTT. Translating it yields CASSIQQPQHF.

The rearrangement links TRBV5-1 to TRBJ2-7, with 9 bases lining up with TRBD2. V lost 7 bases, J lost 4 bases, and 9 bases stayed unmatched. There are 14 residues in the CDR3. The germline V gene encodes CDR1 SGHRS and CDR2 YFSETQ. The CDR3 sequence: CASAAGGYGYEQYF. CDR3 DNA sequence: TGCGCCAGCGCGGCGGGAGGGTACGGGTACGAGCAGTACTTC. The full variable domain, with the rest looked up from reference TRBV5-1 and TRBJ2-7, is KAGVTQTPRYLIKTRGQQVTLSCSPISGHRSVSWYQQTPGQGLQFLFEYFSETQRNKGNFPGRFSGRQFSNSRSEMNVSTLELGDSALYLCASAAGGYGYEQYFGPGTRLTVT.

The rearrangement joins TRBV18 to TRBJ1-1, with 12 nucleotides matching TRBD1. The CDR3 is 17 amino acids. Germline V CDR1 and CDR2: KGHSH, LQKENI. The ends lost 3 bases at V and 5 bases at J; junction bases unmatched: 10. CDR3 loop: CASSPPGQGARGTEAFF. CDR3 DNA: TGTGCCAGCTCACCGCCGGGACAGGGGGCGCGGGGGACTGAAGCTTTCTTT.

V usage is TRBV28 and J usage is TRBJ1-1; D not resolved. Germline V gene lookup returns CDR1 MDHEN and CDR2 SYDVKM. This CDR3 contains 16 residues. Trimming took 2 bases from V and 4 from J, leaving 17 bases between them. The CDR3 loop reads CASSLLGGYVGTEAFF. In nucleotides, the CDR3 is TGTGCCAGCAGTTTACTGGGAGGGTATGTGGGCACTGAAGCTTTCTTT.

The chain combines TRBV2 with TRBJ2-3; 13 bases align to TRBD2. After removal of 7 bases from V and 4 bases from J, the junction contained 8 bases not matched to a gene. In germline, CDR1 is SNHLY, CDR2 FYNNEI. CDR3 length: 16 amino acids. CDR3 bases: TGTGCCAGCATGGGGACTAGCGGGGATGAGGCAGATACGCAGTATTTT. It codes for CASMGTSGDEADTQYF.

This clone was observed once. This chain joins TRBV4-1 and TRBJ2-3, with 9 bases aligning to TRBD2. Losses at the gene ends were 1 base for V and 2 bases for J; bases not matched to a gene: 10. Germline lookup yields CDR1 MGHRA and CDR2 YSYEKL. The CDR3 is 18 amino acids. The CDR3 loop reads CASSQGVFLAGNTDTQYF. CDR3 bases: TGCGCCAGCAGCCAAGGGGTCTTTCTAGCGGGGAACACAGATACGCAGTATTTT.

The chain is built from TRBV7-9 and TRBJ2-2, with a possible D match to TRBD2 (5 bases). Looked up from germline, CDR1 is SEHNR and CDR2 is FQNEAQ (reference sequence). V lost 1 base, J lost 4 bases, and 13 bases lay in between. CDR3 length: 16 residues. CDR3 coding DNA: TGTGCCAGCAGCTTAGTGATTAGCGCGCGCACCGGGGAGCTGTTTTTT. It yields the protein CASSLVISARTGELFF.

This clone has only a few counts. This sequence joins TRBV2 and TRBJ2-2, with a possible D match to TRBD2 (5 bases). The CDR3 consists of 15 residues. Germline V gene sequence: CDR1 SNHLY, CDR2 FYNNEI. The V and J ends lost 6 bases and 1 base respectively, with 12 bases between them. CDR3 sequence: CASSVQRQNTGELFF. In DNA form, the CDR3 reads TGTGCCAGCAGCGTCCAGCGGCAGAACACCGGGGAGCTGTTTTTT. Full variable domain (rest looked up from reference TRBV2 and TRBJ2-2): EPEVTQTPSHQVTQMGQEVILRCVPISNHLYFYWYRQILGQKVEFLVSFYNNEISEKSEIFDDQFSVERPDGSNFTLKIRSTKLEDSAMYFCASSVQRQNTGELFFGEGSRLTVL.

As for this clone: Other DNA sequences in the same sample also yield this CDR3. The V and J genes are TRBV5-6 and TRBJ1-2; TRBD1 matches at 7 bases. V trimming: 4 bases; J trimming: 4 bases; junction bases outside the gene matches: 4. CDR1 is SGHDT and CDR2 is YYEEEE in the germline V gene. This CDR3 contains 13 residues. The CDR3 reads CASSRGGGYGYTF. The CDR3 DNA follows: TGTGCCAGCAGCCGAGGGGGCGGCTATGGCTACACCTTC.

The V gene is TRBV19, the J gene TRBJ2-6; the D is unclear. V was trimmed by 9 bases and J by 0 bases, leaving 6 bases between them. The CDR3 sequence is 13 residues long. Germline-derived CDR1 and CDR2 are LNHDA and SQIVND (reference sequence). CDR3 coding DNA: TGTGCCAGCAGGCGCTCTGGGGCCAACGTCCTGACTTTC. It codes for CASRRSGANVLTF.

The table lists this clone with a count of one. V usage is TRBV6-6 and J usage is TRBJ1-2; 7 bases align to TRBD1. The CDR3 is 15 residues long. V dropped 6 bases and J dropped 5; count of bases not matched to a gene: 12. Germline lookup yields CDR1 MNHNY and CDR2 SVGAGI (reference sequence). CDR3 in amino acids: CASSRTGTENYGYTF. DNA for the CDR3: TGTGCCAGCAGCAGAACCGGGACAGAAAATTATGGCTACACCTTC.

The chain uses TRBV7-2 and TRBJ2-7; the D is unclear. In germline, CDR1 is SGHTA, CDR2 FQGNSA. Trimming shortened V by 1 base and J by 3 bases, and 10 bases separated the two germline ends. The length of the CDR3 is 14 residues. DNA for the CDR3: TGTGCCAGCAGCTTAGAGCTAGGTTACTACGAGCAGTACTTC. Translating it yields CASSLELGYYEQYF.

The sample holds many counts of this clone. The chain has TRBV24-1 and TRBJ2-3; 9 nucleotides agree with TRBD1. Germline CDR1 KGHDR, CDR2 SFDVKD. This CDR3 region has 14 residues. J was trimmed by 5 bases and V by 7 bases; bases with no gene match: 6. CDR3 nucleotides: TGTGCCACCAGATCCGGGACAGGGAGAGATACGCAGTATTTT. It codes for CATRSGTGRDTQYF.

The chain couples TRBV29-1 to TRBJ1-5; D gene ambiguous. Germline loops: CDR1 SQVTM, CDR2 ANQGSEA. CDR3 length: 14 amino acids. Deletions cut 4 bases from V and 6 bases from J, with 16 bases between. CDR3 in DNA: TGCAGCGTTGTGGTAGGCACGGGAAGTCAGCCCCAGCATTTT. Residues: CSVVVGTGSQPQHF.

V is TRBV2 and J is TRBJ1-2; 7 nucleotides agree with TRBD1. CDR3 length: 13 amino acids. Looked up from germline, CDR1 is SNHLY and CDR2 is FYNNEI. V shed 8 bases and J 1 base; nucleotides not matched to a gene: 4. The CDR3 reads CASVDRLNYGYTF. In DNA form, the CDR3 reads TGTGCCAGCGTGGACAGGCTTAACTATGGCTACACCTTC. The entire variable domain, with the rest obtained from reference TRBV2 and TRBJ1-2, is as follows: EPEVTQTPSHQVTQMGQEVILRCVPISNHLYFYWYRQILGQKVEFLVSFYNNEISEKSEIFDDQFSVERPDGSNFTLKIRSTKLEDSAMYFCASVDRLNYGYTFGSGTRLTVV.

The chain is built from TRBV28 and TRBJ1-1; D might be TRBD1 (5 bases). Looked up from germline, CDR1 is MDHEN and CDR2 is SYDVKM. The CDR3 has 15 amino acids. V shed 3 bases and J shed 5 bases, with 16 bases lying between them. CDR3 nucleotides: TGTGCCAGCAGTTTGATTCTCCGGGGGTATACTGAAGCTTTCTTT. It is translated as CASSLILRGYTEAFF.

The rearrangement joins TRBV28 to TRBJ2-2; 7 bases match TRBD1. CDR1 is MDHEN and CDR2 is SYDVKM in the germline V gene. J lost 0 bases, V lost 5 bases, and 3 bases had no gene match. The CDR3 runs 15 residues. CDR3 DNA: TGTGCCAGCAGTACGCAGGGGGCGAACACCGGGGAGCTGTTTTTT. Its translation: CASSTQGANTGELFF.